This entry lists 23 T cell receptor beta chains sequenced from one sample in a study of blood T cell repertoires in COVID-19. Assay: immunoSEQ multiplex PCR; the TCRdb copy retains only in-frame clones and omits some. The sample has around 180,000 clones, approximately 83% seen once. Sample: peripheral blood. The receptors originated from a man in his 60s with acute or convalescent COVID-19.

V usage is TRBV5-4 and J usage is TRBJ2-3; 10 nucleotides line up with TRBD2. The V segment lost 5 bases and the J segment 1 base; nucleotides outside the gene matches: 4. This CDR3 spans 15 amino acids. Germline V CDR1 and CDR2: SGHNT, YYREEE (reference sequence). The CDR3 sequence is CASRAGGPRTDTQYF. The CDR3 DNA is TGTGCCAGCAGAGCGGGAGGGCCACGCACAGATACGCAGTATTTT.

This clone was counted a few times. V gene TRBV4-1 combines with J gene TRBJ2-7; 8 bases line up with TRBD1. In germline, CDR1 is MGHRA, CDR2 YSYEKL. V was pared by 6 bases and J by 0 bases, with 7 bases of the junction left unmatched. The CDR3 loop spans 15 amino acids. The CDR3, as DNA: TGCGCCAGCAGTCCCGGGACAGGCTACTCCTACGAGCAGTACTTC. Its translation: CASSPGTGYSYEQYF.

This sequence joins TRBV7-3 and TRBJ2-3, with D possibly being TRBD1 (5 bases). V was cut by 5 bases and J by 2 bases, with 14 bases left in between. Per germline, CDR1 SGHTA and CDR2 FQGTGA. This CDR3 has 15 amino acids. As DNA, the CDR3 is TGTGCCAGCAGCGCGACGGTAGGGGACACAGATACGCAGTATTTT. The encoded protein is CASSATVGDTDTQYF.

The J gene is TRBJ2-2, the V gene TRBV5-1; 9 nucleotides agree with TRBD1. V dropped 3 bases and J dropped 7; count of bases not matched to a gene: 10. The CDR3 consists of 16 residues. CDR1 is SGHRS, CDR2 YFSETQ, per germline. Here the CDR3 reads CASSSGQGFIIGELFF. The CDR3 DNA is TGCGCCAGCAGCTCCGGACAGGGGTTTATAATCGGGGAGCTGTTTTTT.

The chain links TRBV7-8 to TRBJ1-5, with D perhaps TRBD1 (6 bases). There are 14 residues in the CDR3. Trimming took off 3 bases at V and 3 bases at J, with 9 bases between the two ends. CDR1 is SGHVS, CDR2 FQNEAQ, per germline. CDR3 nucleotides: TGTGCCAGCAGCTTGGACAGTCTCAATCAGCCCCAGCATTTT. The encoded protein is CASSLDSLNQPQHF. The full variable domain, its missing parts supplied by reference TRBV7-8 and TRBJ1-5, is GAGVSQSPRYKVAKRGQDVALRCDPISGHVSLFWYQQALGQGPEFLTYFQNEAQLDKSGLPSDRFFAERPEGSVSTLKIQRTQQEDSAVYLCASSLDSLNQPQHFGDGTRLSIL.

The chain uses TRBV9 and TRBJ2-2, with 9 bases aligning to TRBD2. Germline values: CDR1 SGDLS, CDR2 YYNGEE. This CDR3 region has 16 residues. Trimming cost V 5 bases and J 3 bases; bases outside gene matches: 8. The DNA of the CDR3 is TGTGCCAGCAGTCGGGTAGCGGGAGTGGACACCGGGGAGCTGTTTTTT. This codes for CASSRVAGVDTGELFF.

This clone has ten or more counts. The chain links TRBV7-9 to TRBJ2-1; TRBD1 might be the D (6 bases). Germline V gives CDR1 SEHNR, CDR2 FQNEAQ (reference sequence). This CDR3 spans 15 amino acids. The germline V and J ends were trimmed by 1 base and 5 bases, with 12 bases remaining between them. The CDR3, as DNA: TGTGCCAGCAGCTTAGAGCAGGGGCGAGACAATGAGCAGTTCTTC. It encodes CASSLEQGRDNEQFF.

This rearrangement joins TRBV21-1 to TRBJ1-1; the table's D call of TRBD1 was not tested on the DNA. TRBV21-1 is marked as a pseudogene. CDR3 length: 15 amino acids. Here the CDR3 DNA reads TGTGCCAGCAGCGGAACCGACAGGCCTAACACTGAAGCTTTCTTT. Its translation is CASSGTDRPNTEAFF.

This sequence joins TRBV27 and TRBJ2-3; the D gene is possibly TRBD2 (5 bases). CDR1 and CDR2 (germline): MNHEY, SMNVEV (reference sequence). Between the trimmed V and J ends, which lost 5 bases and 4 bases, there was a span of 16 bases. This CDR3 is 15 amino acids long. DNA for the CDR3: TGTGCCAGCAGTCCCCCTCGGCTAGCTCCAGATACGCAGTATTTT. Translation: CASSPPRLAPDTQYF.

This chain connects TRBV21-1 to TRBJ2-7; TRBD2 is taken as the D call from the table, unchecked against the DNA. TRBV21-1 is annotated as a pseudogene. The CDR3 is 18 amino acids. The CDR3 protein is CASNLRTSGSLVTYEQYF. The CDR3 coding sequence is TGTGCCAGCAACCTACGGACTAGCGGGAGTCTAGTCACCTACGAGCAGTACTTC.

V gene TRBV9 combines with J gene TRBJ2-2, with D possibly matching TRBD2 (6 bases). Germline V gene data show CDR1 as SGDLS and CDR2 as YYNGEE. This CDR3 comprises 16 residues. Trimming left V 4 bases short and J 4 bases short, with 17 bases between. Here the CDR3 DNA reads TGTGCCAGCAGCCCACGGGGAGGTGGAGGCACCGGGGAGCTGTTTTTT. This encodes CASSPRGGGGTGELFF.

CDR3 nucleotide sequence: TGTGCCAGTAGTAACCCGAGGGGGAGCACAGATACGCAGTATTTT. Translated, it gives CASSNPRGSTDTQYF. The V gene is TRBV19, the J gene TRBJ2-3, with D possibly TRBD1 on 6 matching bases. The V end was cut by 4 bases, the J end by 0 bases, with 11 bases between. CDR1 and CDR2 (germline): LNHDA, SQIVND (reference sequence). This CDR3 comprises 15 residues. The full variable domain, with the rest looked up from reference TRBV19 and TRBJ2-3, is DGGITQSPKYLFRKEGQNVTLSCEQNLNHDAMYWYRQDPGQGLRLIYYSQIVNDFQKGDIAEGYSVSREKKESFPLTVTSAQKNPTAFYLCASSNPRGSTDTQYFGPGTRLTVL.

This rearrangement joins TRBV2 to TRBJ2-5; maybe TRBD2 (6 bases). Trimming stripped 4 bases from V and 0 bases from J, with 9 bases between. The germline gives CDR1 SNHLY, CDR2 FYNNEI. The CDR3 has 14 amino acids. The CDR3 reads CASSGDSYQETQYF. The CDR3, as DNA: TGTGCCAGCAGTGGGGACTCGTACCAAGAGACCCAGTACTTC.

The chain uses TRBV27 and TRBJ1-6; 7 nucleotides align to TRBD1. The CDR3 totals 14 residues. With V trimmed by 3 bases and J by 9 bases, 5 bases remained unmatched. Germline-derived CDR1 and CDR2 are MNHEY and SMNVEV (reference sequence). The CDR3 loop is CASSLGTESSPLHF. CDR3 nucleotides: TGTGCCAGCAGTTTGGGGACAGAGAGTTCACCCCTCCACTTT.

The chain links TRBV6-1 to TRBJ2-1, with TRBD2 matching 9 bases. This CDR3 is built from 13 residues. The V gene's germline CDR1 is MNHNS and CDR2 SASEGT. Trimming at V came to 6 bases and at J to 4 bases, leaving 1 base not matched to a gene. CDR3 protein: CASRLAGYNEQFF. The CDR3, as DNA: TGTGCCAGCAGGCTAGCGGGGTACAATGAGCAGTTCTTC.

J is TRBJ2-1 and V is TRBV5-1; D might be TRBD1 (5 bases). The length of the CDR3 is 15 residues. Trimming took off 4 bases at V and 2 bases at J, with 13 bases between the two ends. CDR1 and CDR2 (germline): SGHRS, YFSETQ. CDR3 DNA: TGCGCCAGCAGCCCCTCAGACAGCCCCTACAATGAGCAGTTCTTC. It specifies CASSPSDSPYNEQFF.

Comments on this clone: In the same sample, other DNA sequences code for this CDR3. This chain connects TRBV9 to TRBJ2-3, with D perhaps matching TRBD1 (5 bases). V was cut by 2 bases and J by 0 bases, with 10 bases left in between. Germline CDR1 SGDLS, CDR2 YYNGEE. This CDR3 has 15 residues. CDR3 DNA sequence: TGTGCCAGCAGCGTCGTGGGGCGGAGCACAGATACGCAGTATTTT. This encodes CASSVVGRSTDTQYF.

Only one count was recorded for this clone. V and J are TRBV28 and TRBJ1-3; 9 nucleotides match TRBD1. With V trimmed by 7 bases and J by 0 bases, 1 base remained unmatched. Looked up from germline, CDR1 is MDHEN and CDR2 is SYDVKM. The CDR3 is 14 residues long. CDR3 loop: CASMGQGSGNTIYF. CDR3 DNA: TGTGCCAGCATGGGACAGGGCTCTGGAAACACCATATATTTT.

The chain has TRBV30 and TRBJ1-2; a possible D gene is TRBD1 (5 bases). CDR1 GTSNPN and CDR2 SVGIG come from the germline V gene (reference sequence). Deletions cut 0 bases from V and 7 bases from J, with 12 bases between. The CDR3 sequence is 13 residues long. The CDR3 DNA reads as TGTGCCTGGAGTGTTAGTCAGGGAAGTGGCTACACCTTC. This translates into CAWSVSQGSGYTF.

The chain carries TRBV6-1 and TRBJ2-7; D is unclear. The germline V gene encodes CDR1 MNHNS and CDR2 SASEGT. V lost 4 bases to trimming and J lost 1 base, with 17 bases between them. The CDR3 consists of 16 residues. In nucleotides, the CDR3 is TGTGCCAGCAGTGGTTCGCGTCGGGTTCAGTCCTACGAGCAGTACTTC. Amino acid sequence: CASSGSRRVQSYEQYF.

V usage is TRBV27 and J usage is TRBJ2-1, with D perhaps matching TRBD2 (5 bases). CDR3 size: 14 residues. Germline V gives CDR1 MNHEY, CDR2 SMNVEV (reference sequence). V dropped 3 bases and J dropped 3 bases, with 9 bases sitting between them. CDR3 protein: CASSLGRGYNEQFF. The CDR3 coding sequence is TGTGCCAGCAGTTTGGGTCGGGGCTACAATGAGCAGTTCTTC.

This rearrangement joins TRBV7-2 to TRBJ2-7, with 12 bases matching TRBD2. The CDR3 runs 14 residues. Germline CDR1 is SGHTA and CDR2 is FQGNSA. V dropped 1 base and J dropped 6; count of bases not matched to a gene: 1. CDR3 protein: CASSLELAGGEQYF. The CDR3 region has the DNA TGTGCCAGCAGCTTAGAACTAGCGGGGGGCGAGCAGTACTTC. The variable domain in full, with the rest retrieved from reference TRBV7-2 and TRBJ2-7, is GAGVSQSPSNKVTEKGKDVELRCDPISGHTALYWYRQSLGQGLEFLIYFQGNSAPDKSGLPSDRFSAERTGGSVSTLTIQRTQQEDSAVYLCASSLELAGGEQYFGPGTRLTVT.

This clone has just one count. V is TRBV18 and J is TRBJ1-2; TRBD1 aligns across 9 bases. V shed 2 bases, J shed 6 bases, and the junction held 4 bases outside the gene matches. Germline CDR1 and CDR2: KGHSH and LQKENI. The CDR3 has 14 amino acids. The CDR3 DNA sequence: TGTGCCAGCTCACCAGGGACAGGGTTGGATGGCTACACCTTC. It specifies CASSPGTGLDGYTF.